The rows below give T cell receptor beta chains drawn from one sample of a study of circulating and synovial CD4+ cells in juvenile arthritis. The method was immunoSEQ multiplex PCR; TCRdb's version includes in-frame clones alone and lacks a portion of them. The top ten clones hold 0.6% to 0.8% of a sample with about 33,000 clones, roughly 96% of them seen once. Sequencing input: CD4+ T cells from blood. The origin of the receptors is a human donor with juvenile idiopathic arthritis. CDR3s include the opening cysteine and the closing phenylalanine or tryptophan. The D gene is left open where the match is weak. Rows may omit the clone size; those that give it use once, few, many or a size class.

V gene,clone size,CDR3 length,J gene,D gene,CDR3 DNA,CDR3 protein
TRBV10-1,-,14,TRBJ1-1,-,TGCGCCAGCAGTGTCGGCACAGGGAACACTGAAGCTTTCTTT,CASSVGTGNTEAFF
TRBV29-1,-,16,TRBJ2-4,TRBD2,TGCAGCGTAGAAACTGCTAGCGGGCTAGCCAAAAACATTCAGTACTTC,CSVETASGLAKNIQYF
TRBV10-3,-,17,TRBJ1-3,TRBD1,TGTGCCATCAGTGAACTCCTGGGACAGAGCTCTGGAAACACCATATATTTT,CAISELLGQSSGNTIYF
TRBV7-9,-,16,TRBJ2-3,TRBD1,TGTGCCAGCAGCTTACTACAGGGGGCCCACACAGATACGCAGTATTTT,CASSLLQGAHTDTQYF
TRBV9,few,14,TRBJ2-3,TRBD1,TGTGCCAGCAGCGGGACAGGGTGGACAGATACGCAGTATTTT,CASSGTGWTDTQYF
TRBV19,-,14,TRBJ2-7,-,TGTGCCAGTAGACCGACGGGGTTCTCCTACGAGCAGTACTTC,CASRPTGFSYEQYF
TRBV7-3,-,15,TRBJ2-2,-,TGTGCCAGCAGCCGGGACTTAGTGAGTTCCGGGGAGCTGTTTTTT,CASSRDLVSSGELFF
TRBV10-3,once,17,TRBJ1-2,TRBD1,TGTGCCATCAGTGAGTCGTATCTCCCAGGACAGGGGTCGCGCTACACCTTC,CAISESYLPGQGSRYTF
TRBV5-1,once,14,TRBJ2-7,-,TGCGCCAGCAGCTTGGCGTCAGGGGCGGACGAGCAGTACTTC,CASSLASGADEQYF
TRBV30,-,15,TRBJ2-2,-,TGTGCCTGGAGCCACAGGGCCCCGGGCACCGGGGAGCTGTTTTTT,CAWSHRAPGTGELFF
TRBV6-4,-,13,TRBJ1-1,-,TGTGCCAGCAGTCAGGACACTAACACTGAAGCTTTCTTT,CASSQDTNTEAFF
TRBV28,once,14,TRBJ1-2,-,TGTGCCAGCAGTTTACAGGGGCAGTGGAATGGCTACACCTTC,CASSLQGQWNGYTF
TRBV11-2,-,17,TRBJ2-1,TRBD2,TGTGCCAGCAGCCCGCCGACTAGCGGGGCCACCTACAATGAGCAGTTCTTC,CASSPPTSGATYNEQFF
TRBV7-9,-,14,TRBJ1-1,TRBD1,TGTGCCAGCAGCTTGGGACAGGCGAACACTGAAGCTTTCTTT,CASSLGQANTEAFF
TRBV7-9,-,15,TRBJ2-3,TRBD1,TGTGCCAGCGTACGACAGGGGACTTACACAGATACGCAGTATTTT,CASVRQGTYTDTQYF
TRBV4-3,-,15,TRBJ2-7,-,TGCGCCAGCAGCCTGGCTTGGCGGAACTCCTACGAGCAGTACTTC,CASSLAWRNSYEQYF
TRBV15,-,13,TRBJ2-7,TRBD2,TGTGCCACAGAAGGACTAGCGGGAAGCGAGCAGTACTTC,CATEGLAGSEQYF
TRBV25-1,-,15,TRBJ2-3,-,TGTGCCAGCAGTGCGCGGACACGTATAAAAGATACGCAGTATTTT,CASSARTRIKDTQYF
TRBV2,once,13,TRBJ1-1,TRBD1,TGTGCCAGCAGTGGACAGGGAACCCCTGAAGCTTTCTTT,CASSGQGTPEAFF
TRBV5-1,-,13,TRBJ2-7,TRBD2,TGCGCCAGCAGCTTTCTAGCGGGAGACGAGCAGTACTTC,CASSFLAGDEQYF
TRBV5-1,-,15,TRBJ2-2,-,TGCGCCAGCAGCTTGGTGTTGCAGCGGAACGGGGAGCTGTTTTTT,CASSLVLQRNGELFF
TRBV11-1,-,16,TRBJ2-5,TRBD1,TGTGCCAGCATGCACTGGGCTGGACAGGAGAAAGAGACCCAGTACTTC,CASMHWAGQEKETQYF
TRBV20-1,-,10,TRBJ1-2,-,TGCAGTGCTAGGGCCTATGGCTACACCTTC,CSARAYGYTF
TRBV5-1,-,14,TRBJ1-2,TRBD1,TGCGCCAGCAGCATGGACAGGGGGAACTATGGCTACACCTTC,CASSMDRGNYGYTF
TRBV9,once,16,TRBJ2-5,TRBD1,TGTGCCAGCAGCGTAGATGAGGGGGCCGGCGGAGAGACCCAGTACTTC,CASSVDEGAGGETQYF
TRBV2,-,14,TRBJ2-4,TRBD2,TGTGCCAGCAGCTTAGCGGGAGGAACAAACATTCAGTACTTC,CASSLAGGTNIQYF
TRBV6-1,-,13,TRBJ1-5,-,TGTGCCAGCAGTGGCAGGGACAATCAGCCCCAGCATTTT,CASSGRDNQPQHF
TRBV30,-,19,TRBJ2-4,TRBD1,TGTGCCTGGAGTGTACGCAAGACAGGGGTTAGGCTTTGGGGGAACATTCAGTACTTC,CAWSVRKTGVRLWGNIQYF
TRBV5-4,-,15,TRBJ1-1,TRBD1,TGTGCCAGCAGCTTGGGGGGACAGGGATTCACTGAAGCTTTCTTT,CASSLGGQGFTEAFF
TRBV28,-,15,TRBJ2-1,TRBD1,TGTGCCAGCAGACCCGGGGACAGGGTGAAGAATGAGCAGTTCTTC,CASRPGDRVKNEQFF
TRBV6-5,-,13,TRBJ1-5,TRBD1,TGTGCCAGCAGTTCCACGGACAGGGCGCCCCAGCATTTT,CASSSTDRAPQHF
TRBV7-2,-,17,TRBJ2-5,TRBD2,TGTGCCAGCAGCTTAATCCTAGCGGGGGGGCTTGGAGAGACCCAGTACTTC,CASSLILAGGLGETQYF
TRBV5-4,-,12,TRBJ1-4,-,TGTGCCCGAGACAGGTTAAACGAAAAACTGTTTTTT,CARDRLNEKLFF
TRBV11-2,-,14,TRBJ2-7,TRBD1,TGTGCCAGCAGCTTACCCCGGGACAGCTACGAGCAGTACTTC,CASSLPRDSYEQYF
TRBV4-2,-,14,TRBJ1-4,-,TGTGCCAGCAGCCAAGCTACCGACAGTAGTAGTCTGTTTTTT,CASSQATDSSSLFF
TRBV2,-,15,TRBJ2-7,TRBD2,TGTGCCAGCAGTCCCCCAGCGGGAAGCTCCTACGAGCAGTACTTC,CASSPPAGSSYEQYF
TRBV5-4,-,15,TRBJ1-2,-,TGTGCCAGCAGCCCCAAGGATCGGGGGGCCTATGGCTACACCTTC,CASSPKDRGAYGYTF
TRBV6-5,-,14,TRBJ2-1,-,TGTGCCCCCAGGCGAAGGTACCCCTACAATGAGCAGTTCTTC,CAPRRRYPYNEQFF
TRBV7-2,-,16,TRBJ2-1,TRBD2,TGTGCCAGCAGCGCCCGACTAGCGGGAGCCTCCGATGAGCAGTTCTTC,CASSARLAGASDEQFF
TRBV19,-,16,TRBJ2-7,-,TGTGCCAGTAGTATAGTCTCCGGGACAATACATTACGAGCAGTACTTC,CASSIVSGTIHYEQYF
TRBV23-1,-,16,TRBJ1-5,TRBD1,TGCGCCAGCAGTCGCAGGGGGCCCTATAGCAATCAGCCCCAGCATTTT,CASSRRGPYSNQPQHF
TRBV5-1,-,14,TRBJ2-3,-,TGCGCCAGCAGCGCCTCTATGGGCACAGATACGCAGTATTTT,CASSASMGTDTQYF
TRBV5-4,few,14,TRBJ2-2,TRBD1,TGTGCCAGCAGCGGACAGGGGAACACCGGGGAGCTGTTTTTT,CASSGQGNTGELFF
TRBV27,-,14,TRBJ2-1,-,TGTGCCAGCAGTTCGGGACTCCACTACAATGAGCAGTTCTTC,CASSSGLHYNEQFF
TRBV7-2,-,15,TRBJ2-1,TRBD2,TGTGCCAGCAGAATAGCGGGGGGGCCGTCCACTGAGCAGTTCTTC,CASRIAGGPSTEQFF
TRBV5-4,-,15,TRBJ2-1,TRBD2,TGTGCCAGCAGCTTTCGGGGACTAGCGGCAAATGAGCAGTTCTTC,CASSFRGLAANEQFF
TRBV15,-,14,TRBJ2-3,-,TGTGCCACCAGCAGAGATCAGGCGGGAGATACGCAGTATTTT,CATSRDQAGDTQYF
TRBV19,-,12,TRBJ2-1,-,TGTGCCAGTAGTATCGCCAGGGCTGAGCAGTTCTTC,CASSIARAEQFF
TRBV5-8,-,12,TRBJ1-5,TRBD1,TGTGCCAGCGACAGGGACAATCAGCCCCAGCATTTT,CASDRDNQPQHF
TRBV9,-,15,TRBJ1-4,-,TGTGCCAGCAGCGCGAGGACTGCCAATAATGAAAAACTGTTTTTT,CASSARTANNEKLFF
TRBV14,-,13,TRBJ2-5,TRBD2,TGTGCCAGCAGCCGTAGCGGGGGGGAGACCCAGTACTTC,CASSRSGGETQYF
TRBV7-3,-,19,TRBJ2-1,TRBD2,TGTGCCAGCAGCTTAACGGCAGGGAGTATGGCGGGAGGGAGCAATGAGCAGTTCTTC,CASSLTAGSMAGGSNEQFF
TRBV5-1,-,16,TRBJ2-6,-,TGCGCCAGCAGCCTTACCAGGGGCTCTGGGGCCAACGTCCTGACTTTC,CASSLTRGSGANVLTF
TRBV7-3,-,15,TRBJ2-3,TRBD2,TGTGCCAGCAGCCGGGGACTAGCGGTAACAGATACGCAGTATTTT,CASSRGLAVTDTQYF